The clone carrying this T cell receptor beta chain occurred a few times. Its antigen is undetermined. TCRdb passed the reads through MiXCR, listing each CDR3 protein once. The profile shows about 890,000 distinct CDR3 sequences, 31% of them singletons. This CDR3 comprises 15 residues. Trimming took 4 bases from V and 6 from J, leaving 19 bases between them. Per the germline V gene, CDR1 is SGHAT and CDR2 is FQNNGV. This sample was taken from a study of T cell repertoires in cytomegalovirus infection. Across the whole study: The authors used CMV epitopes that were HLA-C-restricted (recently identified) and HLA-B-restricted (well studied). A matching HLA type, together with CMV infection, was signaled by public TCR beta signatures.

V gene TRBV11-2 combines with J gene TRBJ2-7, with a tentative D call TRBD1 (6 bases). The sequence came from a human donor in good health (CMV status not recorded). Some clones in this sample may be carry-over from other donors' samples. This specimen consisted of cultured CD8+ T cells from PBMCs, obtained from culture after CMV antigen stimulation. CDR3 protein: CASSSRQEPVGEQYF. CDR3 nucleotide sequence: TGTGCCAGCAGCTCACGACAGGAGCCTGTCGGCGAGCAGTACTTC.